The 25 T cell receptor beta chains listed next were all sequenced from one sample in a study of breast tumors, draining lymph nodes, adjacent tissues. The lymph nodes were axillary draining lymph nodes from breast cancer patients. MiXCR was run by TCRdb on the multiplex PCR reads, yielding one entry per CDR3 protein. The table lists 140,000 or so distinct CDR3 sequences, approximately 32% of them singletons. Sequences were obtained from axillary lymph node tissue. These receptors were obtained from a female donor with breast cancer. Some clones in this sample may be carry-over from other donors' samples.

This clonotype was detected many times. The gene calls are TRBV7-3 and TRBJ1-6, with no clear D. Germline values: CDR1 SGHTA, CDR2 FQGTGA. Trimming cost V 5 bases and J 6 bases, with 8 bases left between them. CDR3 length: 13 residues. CDR3 coding DNA: TGTGCCAGCAGCCCTGTGGTTAATTCACCCCTCCACTTT. Its protein is CASSPVVNSPLHF. The full variable domain, its missing parts supplied by reference TRBV7-3 and TRBJ1-6, is GAGVSQTPSNKVTEKGKYVELRCDPISGHTALYWYRQSLGQGPEFLIYFQGTGAADDSGLPNDRFFAVRPEGSVSTLKIQRTERGDSAVYLCASSPVVNSPLHFGNGTRLTVT.

This clonotype appeared many times. This rearrangement joins TRBV28 to TRBJ2-2; 8 positions match TRBD1. V trimming: 5 bases; J trimming: 4 bases; junction bases outside the gene matches: 3. CDR3 size: 14 residues. Germline assignment: CDR1 MDHEN and CDR2 SYDVKM. CDR3 in amino acids: CASSRQGSTGELFF. In DNA, the CDR3 is TGTGCCAGCAGTCGACAGGGGAGCACCGGGGAGCTGTTTTTT. Together with reference TRBV28 and TRBJ2-2, the CDR3 gives the full variable domain: DVKVTQSSRYLVKRTGEKVFLECVQDMDHENMFWYRQDPGLGLRLIYFSYDVKMKEKGDIPEGYSVSREKKERFSLILESASTNQTSMYLCASSRQGSTGELFFGEGSRLTVL.

The gene calls are TRBV18 and TRBJ1-1, with D perhaps TRBD1 (5 bases). CDR1 KGHSH and CDR2 LQKENI come from the germline V gene. The CDR3 sequence is 17 residues long. V was trimmed by 3 bases and J by 4 bases, leaving 21 bases between them. DNA of the CDR3: TGTGCCAGCTCACCGGAAACTGGGACTCCACGGTCCACTGAAGCTTTCTTT. Amino acid sequence: CASSPETGTPRSTEAFF.

This clonotype was detected ten times or more. The rearrangement links TRBV2 to TRBJ2-1; 10 nucleotides agree with TRBD1. J lost 9 bases, V lost 6 bases, and 5 bases had no gene match. The CDR3 is 13 amino acids. Germline values: CDR1 SNHLY, CDR2 FYNNEI. This chain's CDR3 is CASRGTGVPEQFF. In DNA form, the CDR3 reads TGTGCCAGCAGAGGGACAGGGGTACCTGAGCAGTTCTTC. The complete variable domain, with remaining parts taken from reference TRBV2 and TRBJ2-1, reads EPEVTQTPSHQVTQMGQEVILRCVPISNHLYFYWYRQILGQKVEFLVSFYNNEISEKSEIFDDQFSVERPDGSNFTLKIRSTKLEDSAMYFCASRGTGVPEQFFGPGTRLTVL.

Worth noting for this clonotype: The CDR3 end shows no conserved phenylalanine or tryptophan, and so a read error is likely. The chain couples TRBV9 to TRBJ2-7; D might be TRBD1 (5 bases). The V end lost 3 bases, the J end lost 2 bases, and 9 bases lay between the germline ends. The CDR3 length is 13 residues. Germline V gene lookup returns CDR1 SGDLS and CDR2 YYNGEE. The CDR3 sequence: CASSAQGAYEQYS. In DNA form, the CDR3 reads TGTGCCAGCAGCGCCCAAGGGGCCTACGAGCAGTACTCC.

In this sample, this clonotype turned up a few times. This may be a read error: a much more frequent sequence differs by one nucleotide. The CDR3 region is CASSTTRVGRLTDPQYF. For the CDR3, the DNA is TGTGCCAGCAGTACTACCCGGGTGGGGCGCCTCACAGATCCGCAGTATTTT. The chain carries TRBV7-9 and TRBJ2-3, with a tentative D call TRBD1 (5 bases). CDR3 length: 17 amino acids. Germline V lookup: CDR1 SEHNR, CDR2 FQNEAQ (reference sequence).

The CDR3 nucleotides are TGTGCCAGCAGCTTAGCGAGGTGGGCGGGGGGGGCAAGCAATCAGCCCCAGCATTTT. It translates to CASSLARWAGGASNQPQHF. The V call is TRBV7-8, the J call TRBJ1-5; a weak D match, TRBD1 (6 bases). Trimming pared 0 bases from V and 1 base from J, leaving 19 bases between. The V gene's germline CDR1 is SGHVS and CDR2 FQNEAQ. The CDR3 consists of 19 residues.

About this clonotype itself: One end of the junction is discordant with germline, which a read error may explain. The chain uses TRBV19 and TRBJ1-4; no definite D call. Germline lookup yields CDR1 LNHDA and CDR2 SQIVND (reference sequence). This CDR3 is 12 amino acids long. CDR3 sequence reads: CASNREVEKLIF. The CDR3 coding sequence is TGTGCCAGTAATAGGGAAGTGGAAAAACTGATTTTT.

This clonotype was observed many times. The rearrangement uses TRBV19 and TRBJ1-5; possibly TRBD1 for D (5 bases). This CDR3 spans 14 amino acids. Trimming shortened V by 1 base and J by 9 bases, and 13 bases separated the two germline ends. Germline CDR1 is LNHDA and CDR2 is SQIVND (reference sequence). This CDR3 reads CASSIGDGGRPQHF. The DNA of the CDR3 is TGTGCCAGTAGTATAGGAGACGGGGGTCGGCCCCAGCATTTT.

About this clonotype: This CDR3 fails to terminate in the conserved phenylalanine or tryptophan, so it likely reflects a read error. No DNA is shown, since the ends of the CDR3 on it are uncertain; the CDR3 is the one TCRdb lists. V is TRBV5-1 and J is TRBJ1-3; TRBD1, the D gene given by the table, was not confirmed from the DNA. The CDR3 comprises 8 residues, both ends counted. Germline lookup yields CDR1 SGHRS and CDR2 YFSETQ. The CDR3: CASSLGQS.

This clonotype was detected many times. This rearrangement joins TRBV18 to TRBJ1-6, with 9 bases aligning to TRBD1. This CDR3 is built from 16 residues. With 5 bases clipped from V and 6 bases from J, the junction kept 8 bases outside the gene matches. Germline CDR1 reads KGHSH; CDR2 reads LQKENI. The CDR3 loop is CASSTYSDRGNSPLHF. The CDR3 nucleotides are TGTGCCAGCTCAACCTACTCGGACAGGGGTAATTCACCCCTCCACTTT. The entire variable domain, with the rest obtained from reference TRBV18 and TRBJ1-6, is as follows: NAGVMQNPRHLVRRRGQEARLRCSPMKGHSHVYWYRQLPEEGLKFMVYLQKENIIDESGMPKERFSAEFPKEGPSILRIQQVVRGDSAAYFCASSTYSDRGNSPLHFGNGTRLTVT.

This clonotype was seen a single time. This sequence joins TRBV24-1 and TRBJ2-5; D unresolved. The V and J ends lost 5 bases and 5 bases respectively, with 14 bases between them. Germline-derived CDR1 and CDR2 are KGHDR and SFDVKD. The CDR3 runs 14 residues. CDR3 sequence reads: CATSAMTVSETQYF. CDR3 DNA sequence: TGTGCCACCAGTGCTATGACTGTGAGTGAGACCCAGTACTTC.

This clonotype appeared a few times. The chain carries TRBV18 and TRBJ1-5; 11 nucleotides align to TRBD1. The J segment lost 6 bases and the V segment lost 1 base, leaving 5 bases of the junction unmatched. Germline CDR1 KGHSH, CDR2 LQKENI. The CDR3 contains 16 residues. As DNA, the CDR3 is TGTGCCAGCTCACCACTTGGACAGGGGGCAGGTCAGCCCCAGCATTTT. Its translation is CASSPLGQGAGQPQHF. The whole variable domain, remainder taken from reference TRBV18 and TRBJ1-5, is NAGVMQNPRHLVRRRGQEARLRCSPMKGHSHVYWYRQLPEEGLKFMVYLQKENIIDESGMPKERFSAEFPKEGPSILRIQQVVRGDSAAYFCASSPLGQGAGQPQHFGDGTRLSIL.

The sample holds many counts of this clonotype. The chain is built from TRBV7-2 and TRBJ2-2; 10 nucleotides agree with TRBD1. Germline V gives CDR1 SGHTA, CDR2 FQGNSA. With 5 bases clipped from V and 4 bases from J, the junction kept 10 bases outside the gene matches. The CDR3 runs 17 residues. The CDR3 DNA reads as TGTGCCAGCAGCGTCACCGGGACAGGGGCAGCCACCGGGGAGCTGTTTTTT. Encoded protein: CASSVTGTGAATGELFF.

This clonotype was observed many times. V gene TRBV20-1 combines with J gene TRBJ1-4; D is undetermined. V was shortened by 6 bases and J by 7 bases, with 15 bases between the two germline ends. The CDR3 is 13 residues long. Germline V lookup: CDR1 DFQATT, CDR2 SNEGSKA (reference sequence). The CDR3 nucleotides are TGCAGTGCCTCTTCAGGAGGTGCTGAAAAACTGTTTTTT. Its protein product is CSASSGGAEKLFF.

This clonotype was picked up many times. The CDR3 DNA follows: TGTGCCAGCAGCCAAGAACATACAACAGGGGCCGGCGGTGGCTACACCTTC. Translation gives CASSQEHTTGAGGGYTF. The J gene is TRBJ1-2, the V gene TRBV3-1; 7 bases are shared with TRBD1. This CDR3 region has 17 residues. The V gene end was trimmed by 0 bases and the J gene end by 7 bases; junction bases not matched to a gene: 14. Germline V gene lookup returns CDR1 LGHDT and CDR2 YNNKEL (reference sequence).

This clonotype came up many times. This chain links TRBV5-8 with TRBJ2-3, with a possible D match to TRBD2 (6 bases). Germline CDR1 reads SGHTS; CDR2 reads YDEGEE. Between the trimmed V and J ends, which lost 4 bases and 2 bases, there was a span of 11 bases. The CDR3 runs to 14 residues. The DNA of the CDR3 is TGTGCCAGCAGCATCGGACTATCCACAGATACGCAGTATTTT. Translation: CASSIGLSTDTQYF.

Regarding this clonotype: Just one base apart from a much larger clone, this may be a read error. The chain uses TRBV5-1 and TRBJ2-5; TRBD2 might be the D (5 bases). This CDR3 region has 15 residues. In germline, CDR1 is SGHRS, CDR2 YFSETQ. As DNA, the CDR3 is TGCGCCGGCAGCTTGGGGTCGGGGATCCAAGAGACCCAGTACTTC. Residues: CAGSLGSGIQETQYF.

Concerning this clonotype itself: No conserved phenylalanine or tryptophan ends this CDR3, so it is likely a read error. The rearrangement links TRBV19 to TRBJ1-1; 7 nucleotides align to TRBD1. With V trimmed by 6 bases and J by 3 bases, 10 bases remained unmatched. CDR3 length equals 15 residues. Germline CDR1 is LNHDA and CDR2 is SQIVND (reference sequence). The CDR3 spells CASRRQGRRDTEAFV. The CDR3 DNA reads TGTGCCAGTAGAAGACAGGGCCGCAGAGACACTGAAGCTTTCGTT.

This clonotype has at least ten counts. The V gene is TRBV4-2, the J gene TRBJ1-2; D gene ambiguous. Germline V gene lookup returns CDR1 LGHNA and CDR2 YNFKEQ. V was clipped by 4 bases and J by 1 base, with 10 bases between them. The CDR3 consists of 14 residues. The CDR3 loop reads CASSRVGDNYGYTF. In nucleotides, the CDR3 is TGTGCCAGCAGCCGGGTAGGAGATAACTATGGCTACACCTTC.

This clonotype came up many times. The V and J genes are TRBV6-1 and TRBJ2-2; tentatively, D is TRBD1 or TRBD2 (5 bases each). Trimming pared 5 bases from V and 0 bases from J, leaving 13 bases between. The CDR3 totals 16 residues. In germline, CDR1 is MNHNS, CDR2 SASEGT. This chain's CDR3 is CASSRDAPANTGELFF. In DNA form, the CDR3 reads TGTGCCAGCAGTCGGGACGCTCCCGCGAACACCGGGGAGCTGTTTTTT.

The CDR3 DNA reads TGTGCCAGCAGCCCAGATGGGGGGTCCTATAATTCACCCCTCCACTTT. Translating it yields CASSPDGGSYNSPLHF. The chain recombines TRBV7-3 with TRBJ1-6, with D perhaps matching TRBD1 (5 bases). This CDR3 comprises 16 residues. Germline V lookup: CDR1 SGHTA, CDR2 FQGTGA. Trimming pared 5 bases from V and 1 base from J, leaving 12 bases between. The whole variable domain, filled in from reference TRBV7-3 and TRBJ1-6, reads GAGVSQTPSNKVTEKGKYVELRCDPISGHTALYWYRQSLGQGPEFLIYFQGTGAADDSGLPNDRFFAVRPEGSVSTLKIQRTERGDSAVYLCASSPDGGSYNSPLHFGNGTRLTVT.

This chain joins TRBV6-5 and TRBJ1-1; 8 nucleotides align to TRBD1. The CDR3 has 14 residues. With 8 bases clipped from V and 5 bases from J, the junction kept 10 bases outside the gene matches. CDR1 is MNHEY and CDR2 is SVGAGI in the germline V gene. As DNA, the CDR3 is TGTGCCAGCTCCATCCAGGGGGCAGCGACTGAAGCTTTCTTT. It yields the protein CASSIQGAATEAFF.

This clonotype was seen just once. The chain links TRBV6-5 to TRBJ2-5; no definite D call. Looked up from germline, CDR1 is MNHEY and CDR2 is SVGAGI. Trimming stripped 5 bases from V and 1 base from J, with 23 bases between. This CDR3 spans 18 amino acids. The CDR3 is CASSPNPPDGTTQETQYF. Written as DNA, the CDR3 is TGTGCCAGCAGTCCAAATCCGCCCGACGGTACAACCCAAGAGACCCAGTACTTC.

This clonotype was seen ten or more times. The chain combines TRBV6-2 or TRBV6-3 with TRBJ1-5; D is unresolved. The germline V gene has CDR1 MNHEY and CDR2 SVGEGT. V was shortened by 6 bases and J by 0 bases, with 15 bases between the two germline ends. The CDR3 has 16 residues. The CDR3 protein is CASSQRTAASNQPQHF. CDR3 coding DNA: TGTGCCAGCAGCCAGAGGACGGCGGCTAGCAATCAGCCCCAGCATTTT.